Listed below are T cell receptor beta chains from one sample, sequenced in a study of blood T cell repertoires in COVID-19. Clones were sequenced by immunoSEQ multiplex PCR, and TCRdb holds only the in-frame ones, with some missing. Of approximately 230,000 clones in the sample, approximately 90% were seen once. Sample: peripheral blood. These receptors all come from a man between 18 and 29 years old with active or convalescent COVID-19. The conserved cysteine and the conserved F or W are not part of the CDR3 here.

v_gene: TRBV2
j_gene: TRBJ1-1
CDR3aa: ASRDSRDTEAF

v_gene: TRBV4-1
j_gene: TRBJ1-3
CDR3aa: ASSQDPGRYGNTIY

v_gene: TRBV10-2
j_gene: TRBJ2-3
CDR3aa: ASRGLAADTQY

v_gene: TRBV7-2
j_gene: TRBJ2-1
CDR3aa: ASSLRWGSGGPPHNEQF

v_gene: TRBV5-1
j_gene: TRBJ2-5
CDR3aa: ASSSTSGQETQY

v_gene: TRBV29-1
j_gene: TRBJ2-1
CDR3aa: SVEAGWDRGLNEQF

v_gene: TRBV5-4
j_gene: TRBJ2-1
CDR3aa: ASSAGLSPNEQF

v_gene: TRBV6-1
j_gene: TRBJ2-3
CDR3aa: ASSEIAGGPGDLDTQY

v_gene: TRBV30
j_gene: TRBJ1-6
CDR3aa: AWSIQGGTNSPLH

v_gene: TRBV21-1
j_gene: TRBJ2-5
CDR3aa: ASSRGRGRLQY

v_gene: TRBV27
j_gene: TRBJ1-2
CDR3aa: ASSLFGGRNDYT

v_gene: TRBV12-1
j_gene: TRBJ2-7
CDR3aa: ASSFGGSGISPYEQY

v_gene: TRBV11-3
j_gene: TRBJ1-6
CDR3aa: ASSLDYLPRPRGSPLH

v_gene: TRBV28
j_gene: TRBJ2-7
CDR3aa: ASSDAGDYEQY

v_gene: TRBV7-2
j_gene: TRBJ1-1
CDR3aa: ASSLLWPGMNTEAF

v_gene: TRBV14
j_gene: TRBJ1-5
CDR3aa: ASSQGTGGNQPQH

v_gene: TRBV19
j_gene: TRBJ1-6
CDR3aa: ASSIQAAYNSPLH

v_gene: TRBV9
j_gene: TRBJ1-1
CDR3aa: ASSVDVRTEAF

v_gene: TRBV7-9
j_gene: TRBJ1-1
CDR3aa: ASSLAPALASTEAF

v_gene: TRBV5-6
j_gene: TRBJ2-3
CDR3aa: ASSPYFASGSTDTQY

v_gene: TRBV28
j_gene: TRBJ2-7
CDR3aa: ASTMKSRRSEQY

v_gene: TRBV10-1
j_gene: TRBJ1-1
CDR3aa: ASSPTGGDTEAF

v_gene: TRBV2
j_gene: TRBJ1-2
CDR3aa: ASTPGGFSRVYGYT

v_gene: TRBV5-1
j_gene: TRBJ1-1
CDR3aa: ASSVTGGANTEAF

v_gene: TRBV7-2
j_gene: TRBJ1-5
CDR3aa: ASRKTPGWQPQH

v_gene: TRBV19
j_gene: TRBJ2-3
CDR3aa: ASRAGGTDTQY

v_gene: TRBV19
j_gene: TRBJ1-1
CDR3aa: ASSTLRAYTEAF

v_gene: TRBV5-1
j_gene: TRBJ2-5
CDR3aa: ASSSLLAGGETQY

v_gene: TRBV13
j_gene: TRBJ2-7
CDR3aa: ASSSPDRTYEQY

v_gene: TRBV7-3
j_gene: TRBJ2-7
CDR3aa: ASSLTGTGYEQY

v_gene: TRBV9
j_gene: TRBJ2-7
CDR3aa: ASSVAGGPSYEQY

v_gene: TRBV7-2
j_gene: TRBJ2-6
CDR3aa: ASSLGGVGANVLT

v_gene: TRBV5-6
j_gene: TRBJ2-3
CDR3aa: ASSLVGLAGRTDTQY

v_gene: TRBV7-3
j_gene: TRBJ1-2
CDR3aa: ASSLQGSDGYT

v_gene: TRBV4-1
j_gene: TRBJ2-3
CDR3aa: ASSQAGDTQY

v_gene: TRBV5-1
j_gene: TRBJ2-5
CDR3aa: ASSLVPSGSGETQY

v_gene: TRBV6-5
j_gene: TRBJ1-6
CDR3aa: ASSQGDSENSPLH

v_gene: TRBV19
j_gene: TRBJ2-1
CDR3aa: ASSSELSSYNEQF

v_gene: TRBV11-2
j_gene: TRBJ1-1
CDR3aa: ASSLEWTINTEAF

v_gene: TRBV4-3
j_gene: TRBJ1-2
CDR3aa: ASSQGQGVDYGYT

v_gene: TRBV29-1
j_gene: TRBJ1-5
CDR3aa: SVVPGSNQPQH

v_gene: TRBV7-9
j_gene: TRBJ2-2
CDR3aa: ASTYGLAVNTGELF

v_gene: TRBV19
j_gene: TRBJ1-2
CDR3aa: ASSSGRANYDQYYT

v_gene: TRBV4-1
j_gene: TRBJ1-1
CDR3aa: ASSQEWDRQAF

v_gene: TRBV5-4
j_gene: TRBJ1-2
CDR3aa: ASSLGQGVYGYT

v_gene: TRBV9
j_gene: TRBJ2-1
CDR3aa: ASSVQDSYNEQF

v_gene: TRBV12-3/TRBV12-4
j_gene: TRBJ1-1
CDR3aa: ASNNRRNTEAF

v_gene: TRBV5-6
j_gene: TRBJ1-1
CDR3aa: ASSLARGQVMNTEAF

v_gene: TRBV28
j_gene: TRBJ2-1
CDR3aa: ASKGTISSYEQF

v_gene: TRBV11-2
j_gene: TRBJ1-3
CDR3aa: ASSPRTEPSGNTIY

v_gene: TRBV5-6
j_gene: TRBJ2-4
CDR3aa: ASSSLAADKNIQY

v_gene: TRBV10-3
j_gene: TRBJ1-1
CDR3aa: AISDSGGTEAF